The clone carrying this T cell receptor beta chain showed up just once. Original processing methods: Reference gene primer amplification gave estimated nucleated cell counts. This table comes from immunoSEQ multiplex PCR, and its TCRdb copy is limited to in-frame clones, with some not included. V and J calls and clone size are as listed in that table; D and trimming were resolved from the DNA. This table has 150,000 to 200,000 clones, 65% to 85% appearing once. This record comes from a study of blood T cell repertoires in COVID-19. Germline CDR1 MDHEN, CDR2 SYDVKM. The germline V and J ends were trimmed by 5 bases and 4 bases, with 9 bases remaining between them. CDR3 length equals 13 residues.

The gene calls are TRBV28 and TRBJ1-5; D perhaps matches TRBD1 (5 bases). The receptor's source is a human donor with acute or convalescent COVID-19. The donor label of this sample is uncertain. Sequenced: peripheral blood. CDR3: CASSQGGNQPQHF. The CDR3 bases are TGTGCCAGCAGTCAGGGAGGAAATCAGCCCCAGCATTTT.